This T cell receptor beta chain was captured in a study of blood T cells in healthy people across ages. Turning to the study itself: The template switching approach captured approximately one barcoded beta molecule for every two T cells.

With 4 bases removed from V and 6 bases from J, the gap between germline ends came to 16 bases. Germline CDR1 and CDR2: SGHNT and YYREEE (reference sequence). The CDR3 has 15 amino acids. Donors ranged from roughly 6 to 100 years old and were healthy Caucasians in Russia. Each donor's blood draw was roughly 10 milliliters of peripheral blood. Then a second PCR, running roughly 7 to 11 cycles, was carried out with a sample-barcoded 5' primer and a J-beta primer mix. TCRdb reprocessed the 5' RACE reads via MiXCR and lists one record per CDR3 protein. This sample carries roughly 1.7 million distinct CDR3 sequences, about 35% of them seen once, and the ten largest clones take around 11%.

This TCR derives from a woman aged 25 to 39 in good health. The sample consisted of blood. The chain carries TRBV5-4 and TRBJ1-4; D may be TRBD1 (6 bases). CDR3 protein: CASSPNRVGHEKLFF. The CDR3 DNA follows: TGTGCCAGCAGCCCCAACAGGGTAGGACATGAAAAACTGTTTTTT.